Listed below are T cell receptor beta chains from one sample, sequenced in a study of blood T cells in healthy people across ages. TCRdb reanalysed the 5' RACE reads using MiXCR and keeps one entry per CDR3 protein. The profile covers about 510,000 distinct CDR3 sequences, with about 29% appearing a single time and under 4.5% taken by the ten largest. These sequences were also reported in another study, on T cells of mothers and their children.

Sequencing used blood. These receptors all stem from a boy aged 2-15 years in good health. Each CDR3 is given with its conserved first and last residue. The D gene is left open where the match is weak. Clone size is not always given. Where it is, it says once, few, many or a class for expanded clones.

v_gene	d_gene	j_gene	abundance	CDR3nt	CDR3aa
TRBV12-3/TRBV12-4	-	TRBJ1-6	-	TGTGCCAGCAGTCGGAACTCTAATTCACCCCTCCACTTT	CASSRNSNSPLHF
TRBV29-1	-	TRBJ1-1	few	TGCAGCGTCTCACAGCTTTTGGACACTGAAGCTTTCTTT	CSVSQLLDTEAFF
TRBV20-1	-	TRBJ2-5	-	TGCAGTGCTCAAGGGCAGGGGCGACAACAAGAGACCCAGTACTTC	CSAQGQGRQQETQYF
TRBV4-3	-	TRBJ2-1	-	TGCGCCAGCAGCCAAGATGGGCGGAGCTCCTACAATGAGCAGTTCTTC	CASSQDGRSSYNEQFF
TRBV10-2	TRBD2	TRBJ2-5	few	TGCGCCAGCAGGCGACTAGCGGGGGGAAGGGAGACCCAGTACTTC	CASRRLAGGRETQYF
TRBV29-1	-	TRBJ1-1	-	TGCAGCGGGTCTAAGGTCCAGGACACTGAAGCTTTCTTT	CSGSKVQDTEAFF
TRBV6-6	-	TRBJ1-2	-	TGTGCCAGCAGTTACCTTAATTCTAATACTTATGGCTACACCTTC	CASSYLNSNTYGYTF
TRBV27	TRBD2	TRBJ2-4	-	TGTGCCAGCGGACCCGGGACTAGCGGGGATAATCAGTACTTC	CASGPGTSGDNQYF
TRBV28	TRBD2	TRBJ2-1	few	TGTGCCAGCAGTTACTACGGCGGGAGTCTCTACAATGAGCAGTTCTTC	CASSYYGGSLYNEQFF
TRBV5-1	-	TRBJ2-3	few	TGCGCCAGCAGCTTGCTTACTGGCACAGATACGCAGTATTTT	CASSLLTGTDTQYF
TRBV10-3	-	TRBJ1-5	-	TGTGCCATCAGTAGGGACGGCAATAGCAATCAGCCCCAGCATTTT	CAISRDGNSNQPQHF
TRBV10-3	TRBD1	TRBJ2-5	-	TGTGCCATCAGTGAGATAGACAGGGAAGAGACCCAGTACTTC	CAISEIDREETQYF
TRBV12-3/TRBV12-4	-	TRBJ2-5	-	TGTGCCAGCAGTTTAGTTATGTACCAAGAGACCCAGTACTTC	CASSLVMYQETQYF
TRBV29-1	-	TRBJ2-5	once	TGCAGCGTTGATAGCGGCATAGGGGAGACCCAGTACTTC	CSVDSGIGETQYF
TRBV6-2/TRBV6-3	TRBD1	TRBJ2-1	-	TGTGCCAGCAGTTACGGGGACAGGGGGCAAGTAAATGAGCAGTTCTTC	CASSYGDRGQVNEQFF
TRBV7-9	-	TRBJ1-4	-	TGTGCCAGCAGCGTAGTCCGGAACCGCGGACATGCCAATAATGAAAAACTGTTTTTT	CASSVVRNRGHANNEKLFF
TRBV29-1	TRBD1	TRBJ2-2	-	TGCAGCGTTCTCACCGGGACAGAGGGATACGGGGAGCTGTTTTTT	CSVLTGTEGYGELFF
TRBV7-2	-	TRBJ2-5	-	TGTGCCAGCAGCTTACTATCAGGGATCCAAGAGACCCAGTACTTC	CASSLLSGIQETQYF
TRBV6-1	TRBD1	TRBJ2-7	-	TGTGCCAGCAGTGACAGGGGGCCCTACGAGCAGTACTTC	CASSDRGPYEQYF
TRBV29-1	-	TRBJ1-1	-	TGCAGCGTTGAAGAGGAGGGTTGGAACACTGAAGCTTTCTTT	CSVEEEGWNTEAFF
TRBV5-5	-	TRBJ2-3	-	TGTGCCAGCAGCTTGGCGTCGCAGGGAACGTCAGATACGCAGTATTTT	CASSLASQGTSDTQYF
TRBV4-3	-	TRBJ2-2	few	TGCGCCAGCAGCCAAGATGTGAGCGGTGTGAACACCGGGGAGCTGTTTTTT	CASSQDVSGVNTGELFF
TRBV29-1	-	TRBJ1-1	-	TGCAGCGTCGCCTGGACGGCGGACACTGAAGCTTTCTTT	CSVAWTADTEAFF
TRBV7-6	TRBD1	TRBJ2-5	-	TGTGCCAGCAGCCCGAGGTACAGGGGGCGAGGGCAGACCCAGTACTTC	CASSPRYRGRGQTQYF
TRBV6-6	-	TRBJ1-4	-	TGTGCCAGCAGTTTTCGTAATGAAAAACTGTTTTTT	CASSFRNEKLFF
TRBV15	-	TRBJ2-1	-	TGTGCCACCAGCAGAGATGGGCGGGGGCTGGGCAATGAGCAGTTCTTC	CATSRDGRGLGNEQFF
TRBV10-3	TRBD1	TRBJ2-1	-	TGTGCCATCAGGCCGGACAGGGGTGAGAATGAGCAGTTCTTC	CAIRPDRGENEQFF
TRBV15	-	TRBJ1-1	-	TGTGCCACCAGCAGAGACAGGGTTGGGATGAACACTGAAGCTTTCTTT	CATSRDRVGMNTEAFF
TRBV7-9	-	TRBJ2-7	-	TGTGCCAGCAGCTTTAGCCTCACTTCTAGAGATGCCTACGAGCAGTACTTC	CASSFSLTSRDAYEQYF
TRBV5-1	-	TRBJ2-7	few	TGCGCCAGCAGCTTGGCGACAGGACGAGAGAGGTACGAGCAGTACTTC	CASSLATGRERYEQYF
TRBV7-9	TRBD1	TRBJ1-4	many	TGTGCCAGCAGCTCCAGGGGGGACACTCCTAGGGAAAAACTGTTTTTT	CASSSRGDTPREKLFF
TRBV7-2	-	TRBJ2-2	-	TGTGCCAGCAGCTTAAGTTCCGGGACCGGGGAGCTGTTTTTT	CASSLSSGTGELFF
TRBV3-1	-	TRBJ1-1	few	TGTGCCAGCCACGCGAGGGGGAACACTGAAGCTTTCTTT	CASHARGNTEAFF
TRBV9	-	TRBJ2-7	-	TGTGCCAGCAGCGCCCTGGACAGAGGGGAGCAGTACTTC	CASSALDRGEQYF
TRBV2	TRBD1	TRBJ2-2	few	TGTGCCAGCAGTGAACCCGACAGGGCTTTCAACACCGGGGAGCTGTTTTTT	CASSEPDRAFNTGELFF
TRBV20-1	-	TRBJ1-4	-	TGCAGTGCTAAATCACAGCTTGCAACTAATGAAAAACTGTTTTTT	CSAKSQLATNEKLFF
TRBV29-1	-	TRBJ2-2	few	TGCAGCGTACTCGACTGGGGCACCGGGGAGCTGTTTTTT	CSVLDWGTGELFF